These T cell receptor beta chains were read from a single sample in a study of cytomegalovirus exposure and HLA in healthy donors. Assay: immunoSEQ multiplex PCR; the TCRdb copy retains only in-frame clones and omits some. This repertoire includes under 250,000 clones. Sequenced material: PBMCs. The source of these receptors is a girl aged 2 to 9 in good health and CMV-seropositive. CDR3s include the opening cysteine and the closing phenylalanine or tryptophan. A D gene is named only where the DNA matches it firmly.

D,V,J,DNA,CDR3
TRBD1,TRBV28,TRBJ1-2,TGTGCCAGCAGTGGCGGTCAGGGGGCGGATGGCTACACCTTC,CASSGGQGADGYTF
-,TRBV5-6,TRBJ2-2,TGTGCCAGCAGCGGTAAATGGCGGCCCGGGTGGACCGGGGAGCTGTTTTTT,CASSGKWRPGWTGELFF
-,TRBV6-1,TRBJ2-1,TGTGCCAGCAGTGATCGTAGCGGTTACCCCTACAATGAGCAGTTCTTC,CASSDRSGYPYNEQFF
-,TRBV6-6,TRBJ2-7,TGTGCCAGCAGGTCTGACAGGTACGAGCAGTACTTC,CASRSDRYEQYF
TRBD2,TRBV7-2,TRBJ2-1,TGTGCCAGCAGCTCAATTAGCGGGGAATACAATGAGCAGTTCTTC,CASSSISGEYNEQFF
TRBD1,TRBV11-1,TRBJ2-7,TGTGCCAGCAGCTTAGGGGCCGGGACAGGGGGCTACGAGCAGTACTTC,CASSLGAGTGGYEQYF
-,TRBV5-6,TRBJ1-1,TGTGCCAGCACCTCGCTGTGGCAGGGGAAGATTGAAGCTTTCTTT,CASTSLWQGKIEAFF
-,TRBV10-2,TRBJ2-7,TGCGCCAGCAGTCCGTCCGGACAGTCCAGCGCCTGGGGGTCCGAGCAGTACTTC,CASSPSGQSSAWGSEQYF
-,TRBV4-1,TRBJ2-1,TGCGCCAGCAGTGGGCTTTGGTACAATGAGCAGTTCTTC,CASSGLWYNEQFF
TRBD1,TRBV5-1,TRBJ1-1,TGCGCCAGCAGCTCCTTTGGACAGGGCGACACTGAAGCTTTCTTT,CASSSFGQGDTEAFF
-,TRBV20-1,TRBJ1-4,TGCAGTGCTGGACATGTGGAAAAACTGTTTTTT,CSAGHVEKLFF
TRBD2,TRBV7-9,TRBJ2-1,TGTGCCAGCAGCTTCGGACTAGCGGGAGGGCCCGCTTTCTACAATGAGCAGTTCTTC,CASSFGLAGGPAFYNEQFF
-,TRBV5-1,TRBJ2-5,TGCGCCAGCGGGCAACAAGAGACCCAGTACTTC,CASGQQETQYF
TRBD1,TRBV5-4,TRBJ2-7,TGTGCCAGCAGCTTGGGTAGCAGGACAGGGTCTTACGAGCAGTACTTC,CASSLGSRTGSYEQYF
-,TRBV19,TRBJ2-3,TGTGCCAGTAATGCGCCGGGGAGGCAGTATTTT,CASNAPGRQYF
TRBD2,TRBV7-9,TRBJ2-7,TGTGCCAGCAGCTCGGGGACTAGCGGCAGCTACGAGCAGTACTTC,CASSSGTSGSYEQYF
-,TRBV7-8,TRBJ2-1,TGTGCCAGCAGCGTAGAGGCAGGGAGGAACAATGAGCAGTTCTTC,CASSVEAGRNNEQFF
TRBD2,TRBV2,TRBJ2-7,TGTGCCAGCAGCGGGGGGGTGGTCTACGAGCAGTACTTC,CASSGGVVYEQYF
-,TRBV5-1,TRBJ1-4,TGCGCCAGCAGCTTGGAACCGAACAGGGCAACTAATGAAAAACTGTTTTTT,CASSLEPNRATNEKLFF
TRBD2,TRBV28,TRBJ2-3,TGTGCCAGCAGTTGGGCTAGCGGGAGCACAGATACGCAGTATTTT,CASSWASGSTDTQYF
TRBD1,TRBV7-7,TRBJ1-1,TGTGCCAGCAGCGGACGGACAGGGCTGAACACTGAAGCTTTCTTT,CASSGRTGLNTEAFF
-,TRBV7-9,TRBJ2-7,TGTGCCAGCAGCGAGGGGGTCGAGCAGTACTTC,CASSEGVEQYF
-,TRBV10-1,TRBJ1-3,TGCGCCAGCAGTGTGGACAGCAGCTCTGGAAACACCATATATTTT,CASSVDSSSGNTIYF
-,TRBV27,TRBJ2-5,TGTGCCAGCAGTTTACCCGGTGGTAGCCAGTACTTC,CASSLPGGSQYF
TRBD1,TRBV7-2,TRBJ2-7,TGTGCCAGCAGCTCGGGACAGGGGGCCAACGAGCAGTACTTC,CASSSGQGANEQYF
-,TRBV7-9,TRBJ2-5,TGTGCCAGCAGCCCCAGTGTCGACCAAGAGACCCAGTACTTC,CASSPSVDQETQYF
TRBD2,TRBV7-9,TRBJ2-1,TGTGCCAGCAGCTTTCCCCCAGCGGGAAGGAATGAGCAGTTCTTC,CASSFPPAGRNEQFF
-,TRBV27,TRBJ2-2,TGTGCCAGCAGTTGGAGGCCTCAGGGGACCGGGGAGCTGTTTTTT,CASSWRPQGTGELFF
-,TRBV2,TRBJ1-5,TGTGCCAGCAGACAGGGCCCTAGCAATCAGCCCCAGCATTTT,CASRQGPSNQPQHF
-,TRBV6-5,TRBJ2-1,TGTGCCAGCAGTTATACAGGGTCGGGAGAGCAGTTCTTC,CASSYTGSGEQFF
TRBD1,TRBV19,TRBJ2-3,TGTGCCACAAGACAGGGGGGAGTCCTAGATACGCAGTATTTT,CATRQGGVLDTQYF
TRBD1,TRBV29-1,TRBJ2-1,TGCAGCGTTCGAATCCGTACAGGGGCAAGCAATGAGCAGTTCTTC,CSVRIRTGASNEQFF
-,TRBV25-1,TRBJ2-3,TGTGCCAGCAGTGCCGAGTTTCCCACAGATACGCAGTATTTT,CASSAEFPTDTQYF
TRBD2,TRBV7-8,TRBJ2-7,TGTGCCAGCAGCACGACTAGCGGGGCATTGTCCTACGAGCAGTACTTC,CASSTTSGALSYEQYF
TRBD2,TRBV30,TRBJ2-2,TGTGCCTGGAGTGTAGGCAGCGGGATTTTTGGGGAGCTGTTTTTT,CAWSVGSGIFGELFF
-,TRBV9,TRBJ1-4,TGTGCCAGCAGCGCAGGGTCGGGTAATGAAAAACTGTTTTTT,CASSAGSGNEKLFF
-,TRBV5-1,TRBJ2-7,TGCGCCAGCAGCCCCACAGGGTACGAGCAGTACTTC,CASSPTGYEQYF
TRBD2,TRBV10-1,TRBJ2-1,TGCGCCAGCAGTCCGACTAGCGGGAGGTCTTACAATGAGCAGTTCTTC,CASSPTSGRSYNEQFF
-,TRBV12-2,TRBJ2-7,TGTGCAAGTCGCTGTCAAGGACAGGCAAGCTCCTACGAGCAGTACTTC,CASRCQGQASSYEQYF
-,TRBV5-1,TRBJ1-3,TGCGCCAGCAGCTCGGGGGGAGGACCGACCTCTTGGGACACCATATATTTT,CASSSGGGPTSWDTIYF
-,TRBV18,TRBJ1-5,TGTGCCAGCTCACAGCTCGGGACATCCAATCAGCCCCAGCATTTT,CASSQLGTSNQPQHF
-,TRBV6-5,TRBJ2-1,TGTGCCAGCAGAAGGGACATCAATCTCAATGAGCAGTTCTTC,CASRRDINLNEQFF
-,TRBV7-9,TRBJ1-3,TGTGCCAGCAGCTCACTGGGAGGGGCAAACTCTGGAAACACCATATATTTT,CASSSLGGANSGNTIYF
-,TRBV9,TRBJ2-5,TGTGCCAGCAGCGTAGGCGAGGAGACCCAGTACTTC,CASSVGEETQYF
-,TRBV5-6,TRBJ2-3,TGTGCCAGCAGCCCCCCTGGGCGCACAGATACGCAGTATTTT,CASSPPGRTDTQYF
TRBD2,TRBV6-5,TRBJ2-1,TGTGCCAGCAGTTACTCGCCTAGCGGGGACAATGAGCAGTTCTTC,CASSYSPSGDNEQFF
TRBD1,TRBV4-1,TRBJ2-7,TGCGCCAGCAGCTCCCCCCGGGACAGACCGGGCGAGCAGTACTTC,CASSSPRDRPGEQYF
TRBD2,TRBV18,TRBJ2-1,TGTGCCAGCTCACCACCAGCGGGAGTAATGGTCTATGAGCAGTTCTTC,CASSPPAGVMVYEQFF
-,TRBV2,TRBJ2-1,TGTGCCAGCAGTGAAGCGCGGGGGACATACAATGAGCAGTTCTTC,CASSEARGTYNEQFF
TRBD2,TRBV7-9,TRBJ2-1,TGTGCCAGCAGCTTAGGGGGACTAGCGGGAGGGCGGAATGAGCAGTTCTTC,CASSLGGLAGGRNEQFF
-,TRBV21-1,TRBJ2-7,TGTGCCAGCAGCAAACGGGACAGTGCTCCCTACGAGCAGTACTTC,CASSKRDSAPYEQYF
TRBD1,TRBV5-1,TRBJ1-6,TGCGCCAGCAGACAGGGGGCCGATAATTCACCCCTCCACTTT,CASRQGADNSPLHF
TRBD1,TRBV30,TRBJ2-7,TGTGCCTGGGCCCCGGGACAGGGACTTCCCTACGAGCAGTACTTC,CAWAPGQGLPYEQYF
TRBD2,TRBV6-1,TRBJ2-1,TGTGCCAGCAGAGCTAGCGGCCTATACAATGAGCAGTTCTTC,CASRASGLYNEQFF
TRBD1,TRBV6-1,TRBJ1-1,TGTGCCAGCAGGCCTACCGACAGGGCAAACACTGAAGCTTTCTTT,CASRPTDRANTEAFF
TRBD2,TRBV11-2,TRBJ2-7,TGTGCCAGCAGCTTCCGACTAGCGGATAGCTCCTACGAGCAGTACTTC,CASSFRLADSSYEQYF
TRBD1,TRBV6-5,TRBJ2-7,TGTGCCAGCAGCCCGGACAGGGGAAGGTTGTCGCTCTACTTC,CASSPDRGRLSLYF